These 3 T cell receptor beta chains came from one sample sequenced in a study of T cells in Graves' hyperthyroidism and ophthalmopathy (dated by TCRdb to 2018 to 2020). Library method: multiplex PCR. The instrument given in TCRdb is Illumina HiSeq 2000. Amplification of TCR beta CDR3 regions was carried out from RNA transcripts. A first-round RT-PCR of the TCR CDR3 used the HTBI primer set with the Qiagen OneStep RT-PCR kit. TCRdb reanalyzed the raw reads on its own, using fastp at Q25 for trimming and MiXCR for clone calling, and kept in-frame beta chains. Each record represents a unique CDR3 protein, reported with the most common genes and DNA among its rows. For this sample there are approximately 220,000 distinct CDR3 sequences; 15% to 20% appear just once. The top ten constitute about 41% of the sample. The source material was blood. The receptors stem from a man aged 35-49 years with Graves' hyperthyroidism.

This clonotype has only one observation. A single base separates this from a much larger clone, so it may be a read error. This chain joins TRBV6-2 or TRBV6-3 and TRBJ1-5; 7 bases align to TRBD1. CDR3 length: 14 residues. Per the germline V gene, CDR1 is MNHEY and CDR2 is SVGEGT. Trimming removed 5 bases from V and 9 bases from J; junction bases left unmatched: 10. For the CDR3, the DNA is TGTGCCAGCAGTCGCCAGGGGGGGTATCTGCCCCAGCATTTT. This translates into CASSRQGGYLPQHF.

V usage is TRBV7-9 and J usage is TRBJ2-5; D might be TRBD1 (5 bases). This CDR3 spans 13 amino acids. V was clipped by 5 bases and J by 5 bases, with 12 bases between them. Germline V gene sequence: CDR1 SEHNR, CDR2 FQNEAQ (reference sequence). The CDR3 sequence: CASSQGRTETQYF. The CDR3 region has the DNA TGTGCCAGCAGCCAGGGAAGGACCGAGACCCAGTACTTC. Based on the CDR3 plus reference TRBV7-9 and TRBJ2-5, the full variable domain is DTGVSQNPRHKITKRGQNVTFRCDPISEHNRLYWYRQTLGQGPEFLTYFQNEAQLEKSRLLSDRFSAERPKGSFSTLEIQRTEQGDSAMYLCASSQGRTETQYFGPGTRLLVL.

In this sample, this clonotype turned up many times. J is TRBJ2-1 and V is TRBV3-1; the match to TRBD2 covers 7 bases. This CDR3 comprises 15 residues. Per the germline V gene, CDR1 is LGHDT and CDR2 is YNNKEL (reference sequence). Trimming removed 6 bases from V and 2 bases from J; junction bases left unmatched: 7. The CDR3: CASSHGLVPYNEQFF. The CDR3 DNA reads as TGTGCCAGCAGTCACGGACTAGTCCCCTACAATGAGCAGTTCTTC.